This TCR beta chain is drawn from a study of cytomegalovirus exposure and HLA in healthy donors. The V end was cut by 4 bases, the J end by 4 bases, with 13 bases between. This CDR3 has 14 amino acids. Per germline, CDR1 SNHLY and CDR2 FYNNEI. The PCR contained 60 Vbeta and 13 Jbeta primers. TCRdb keeps only in-frame clones here, not all; method: immunoSEQ multiplex PCR. The sample includes some 130,000 clones, around three quarters of them seen just once. The rearrangement joins TRBV2 to TRBJ1-1, with D possibly matching TRBD1 (5 bases). Sequencing was carried out using PBMCs. This sequence was found in a woman aged 60-75 years in good health and CMV-seropositive. The CDR3 nucleotides are TGTGCCAGCAGTGGGCAGGGTTGGACCACTGAAGCTTTCTTT. This translates into CASSGQGWTTEAFF. Variable domain in full (rest from reference TRBV2 and TRBJ1-1): EPEVTQTPSHQVTQMGQEVILRCVPISNHLYFYWYRQILGQKVEFLVSFYNNEISEKSEIFDDQFSVERPDGSNFTLKIRSTKLEDSAMYFCASSGQGWTTEAFFGQGTRLTVV.